This passage covers 10 T cell receptor beta chains from one sample sequenced in a study of T cell responses to AZD1222 COVID-19 vaccine. The table came from immunoSEQ multiplex PCR; TCRdb's copy has only in-frame clones and leaves some out. The data contain about 130,000 clones, about 93% of them singletons. Sequenced here: peripheral blood, sampled 28 days after the second AZD1222 dose. The source of these receptors is an adult who received the AZD1222 COVID-19 vaccine.

The chain employs TRBV10-3 and TRBJ1-2; D is ambiguous. The V gene's germline CDR1 is ENHRY and CDR2 SYGVKD. This CDR3 is 12 amino acids long. Trimming shortened V by 3 bases and J by 4 bases, and 6 bases separated the two germline ends. The CDR3 DNA reads TGTGCCATCAGTGATGGGTCCTATGGCTACACCTTC. Amino acids: CAISDGSYGYTF.

The chain carries TRBV12-3 or TRBV12-4 and TRBJ1-2; D not certain. V gave up 2 bases and J gave up 4 bases, with 8 bases separating them. This CDR3 spans 13 amino acids. Here the CDR3 reads CASSLLGAYGYTF. CDR3 coding DNA: TGTGCCAGCAGTTTATTGGGTGCCTATGGCTACACCTTC.

V gene TRBV23-1 combines with J gene TRBJ2-1; no clear D. TRBV23-1 is sorted into the ORF group, with uncertain function. The CDR3 has 14 amino acids. V lost 0 bases, J lost 8 bases, and 11 bases lay in between. Here the CDR3 reads CASSQSGFLDEQFF. Written as DNA, the CDR3 is TGCGCCAGCAGTCAATCCGGCTTCTTGGATGAGCAGTTCTTC.

This rearrangement joins TRBV15 to TRBJ2-7, with 7 bases lining up with TRBD1. The germline CDR1 and CDR2 sequences are LNHNV and YYDKDF (reference sequence). The CDR3 spans 13 residues. Losses at the gene ends were 2 bases for V and 2 bases for J; bases not matched to a gene: 0. CDR3 bases: TGTGCCACCAGCAGACAGGGGGCCTACGAGCAGTACTTC. Residues: CATSRQGAYEQYF.

This clone was found a few times. V gene TRBV7-9 combines with J gene TRBJ1-5, with D possibly being TRBD1 (5 bases). The germline gives CDR1 SEHNR, CDR2 FQNEAQ (reference sequence). The ends were cut back, 2 bases at V and 5 bases at J, with 10 bases in the middle. The CDR3 spans 14 residues. The CDR3 coding sequence is TGTGCCAGCAGCTTAAGGGGCGAGGATCAGCCCCAGCATTTT. It is translated as CASSLRGEDQPQHF.

This sequence joins TRBV15 and TRBJ1-5, with D unresolved. The CDR3 runs to 12 residues. Germline lookup yields CDR1 LNHNV and CDR2 YYDKDF (reference sequence). V was shortened by 2 bases and J by 4 bases, with 3 bases between the two germline ends. CDR3 sequence reads: CATSRINQPQHF. DNA for the CDR3: TGTGCCACCAGCAGAATAAATCAGCCCCAGCATTTT. The full variable domain, completed using reference TRBV15 and TRBJ1-5, is DAMVIQNPRYQVTQFGKPVTLSCSQTLNHNVMYWYQQKSSQAPKLLFHYYDKDFNNEADTPDNFQSRRPNTSFCFLDIRSPGLGDTAMYLCATSRINQPQHFGDGTRLSIL.

This rearrangement joins TRBV7-8 to TRBJ1-1; D ambiguous. Germline V lookup: CDR1 SGHVS, CDR2 FQNEAQ. V was trimmed by 1 base and J by 4 bases, leaving 13 bases between them. The CDR3 has 15 residues. CDR3 DNA: TGTGCCAGCAGCTTAGATCGGGTAAGCGCCACTGAAGCTTTCTTT. Its protein is CASSLDRVSATEAFF.

A remark on this clone: An end of the junction differs from the germline gene, which may be a read error. The chain has TRBV20-1 and TRBJ1-1, with unresolved D. CDR1 and CDR2 (germline): DFQATT, SNEGSKA (reference sequence). This CDR3 is 11 amino acids long. The CDR3 DNA follows: TGCAGTGCTAGACCCGGGAAAATGTACTTGTTT. This encodes CSARPGKMYLF.

The CDR3 DNA is TGTGCCAGCAGTTTGGGGTTCGGAAACAGAAATACGCAGTATTTT. Amino acids: CASSLGFGNRNTQYF. V and J are TRBV28 and TRBJ2-3; D is unclear. Germline V gene data show CDR1 as MDHEN and CDR2 as SYDVKM. The CDR3 has 15 residues. V dropped 3 bases and J dropped 7 bases, with 17 bases sitting between them. Full variable domain (outside the CDR3, taken from reference TRBV28 and TRBJ2-3): DVKVTQSSRYLVKRTGEKVFLECVQDMDHENMFWYRQDPGLGLRLIYFSYDVKMKEKGDIPEGYSVSREKKERFSLILESASTNQTSMYLCASSLGFGNRNTQYFGPGTRLTVL.

This CDR3 is CASSLGGSDYGYTF. The CDR3 nucleotides read TGTGCCAGCAGCTTAGGGGGCAGCGACTATGGCTACACCTTC. The chain couples TRBV7-3 to TRBJ1-2; maybe TRBD1 (6 bases). The germline V and J ends were trimmed by 2 bases and 3 bases, with 10 bases remaining between them. The CDR3 is 14 amino acids. Germline CDR1 SGHTA, CDR2 FQGTGA. The full variable domain, rest sourced from reference TRBV7-3 and TRBJ1-2, is GAGVSQTPSNKVTEKGKYVELRCDPISGHTALYWYRQSLGQGPEFLIYFQGTGAADDSGLPNDRFFAVRPEGSVSTLKIQRTERGDSAVYLCASSLGGSDYGYTFGSGTRLTVV.